This entry describes one T cell receptor beta chain. Its specificity is unknown. The CDR3 covers 13 residues. Germline V gene lookup returns CDR1 SQVTM and CDR2 ANQGSEA. The V gene end was trimmed by 6 bases and the J gene end by 1 base; junction bases not matched to a gene: 5. The record originates from a study of blood T cells in healthy people across ages. General study results and limits: Not knowing donor CMV status may have confounded expanded clonotype changes.

Using a J-beta primer mix together with a sample-barcoded 5' primer, a second PCR was run for roughly 7 to 12 cycles. Each cDNA molecule received a tag from a template-switch adaptor that had 12 random nucleotides. MiXCR was run by TCRdb on the 5' RACE reads, yielding one entry per CDR3 protein. The sample has about 730,000 distinct CDR3 sequences; 40% to 45% are singletons. The chain uses TRBV29-1 and TRBJ1-1; 7 bases map to TRBD1. Sequencing was carried out using blood. This TCR derives from a woman aged 60-75 years in good health. The CDR3 is CSVDTGENTEAFF. In nucleotides, the CDR3 is TGCAGCGTGGATACAGGGGAGAACACTGAAGCTTTCTTT.